This TCR beta chain came from a study of blood T cell repertoires in COVID-19. Study information: Nucleic acid was either cDNA or gDNA, and it came from T cells, B-cell-depleted T cells, or PBMCs.

V was shortened by 4 bases and J by 4 bases, with 16 bases between the two germline ends. The CDR3 consists of 15 residues. Germline loops: CDR1 SGHDT, CDR2 YYEEEE. Assay used: immunoSEQ multiplex PCR; TCRdb lists only in-frame clones, some missing. The sample carries some 460,000 clones, around 89% recorded once. The clonotype was recovered from a woman aged 30 to 39 with acute or convalescent COVID-19. The chain joins TRBV5-6 to TRBJ2-3; TRBD2 is a possible D gene (6 bases). Sequencing was performed on peripheral blood. Here the CDR3 reads CASSTRGFRADTQYF. The CDR3 DNA sequence: TGTGCCAGCAGCACGCGGGGTTTCAGGGCAGATACGCAGTATTTT.